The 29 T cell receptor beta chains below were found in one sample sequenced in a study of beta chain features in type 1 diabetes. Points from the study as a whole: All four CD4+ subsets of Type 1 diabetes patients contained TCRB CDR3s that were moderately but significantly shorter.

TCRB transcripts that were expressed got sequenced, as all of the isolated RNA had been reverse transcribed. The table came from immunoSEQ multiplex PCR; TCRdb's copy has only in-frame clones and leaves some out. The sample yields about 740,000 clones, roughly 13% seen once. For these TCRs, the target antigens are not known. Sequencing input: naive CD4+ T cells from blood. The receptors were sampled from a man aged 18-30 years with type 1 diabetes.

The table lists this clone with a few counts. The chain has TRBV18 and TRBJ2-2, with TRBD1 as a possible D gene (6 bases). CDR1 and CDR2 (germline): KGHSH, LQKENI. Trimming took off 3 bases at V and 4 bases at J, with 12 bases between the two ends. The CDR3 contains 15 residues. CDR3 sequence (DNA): TGTGCCAGCTCACCGTTCGGGACAAGCACCGGGGAGCTGTTTTTT. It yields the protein CASSPFGTSTGELFF.

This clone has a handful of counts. CDR3 residues: CASSLTGIFNQPQHF. The DNA for the CDR3 is TGTGCCAGCAGCTTAACAGGGATATTCAATCAGCCCCAGCATTTT. The gene calls are TRBV7-2 and TRBJ1-5, with TRBD1 as a possible D gene (6 bases). Trimming cost V 2 bases and J 3 bases, with 11 bases left between them. This CDR3 contains 15 residues. Germline CDR1 and CDR2: SGHTA and FQGNSA.

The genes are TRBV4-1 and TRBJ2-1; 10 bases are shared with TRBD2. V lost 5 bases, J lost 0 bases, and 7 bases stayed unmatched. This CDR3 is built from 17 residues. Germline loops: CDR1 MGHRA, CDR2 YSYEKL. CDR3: CASSDLAGVDSYNEQFF. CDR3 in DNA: TGCGCCAGCAGCGATCTAGCGGGGGTCGACTCCTACAATGAGCAGTTCTTC.

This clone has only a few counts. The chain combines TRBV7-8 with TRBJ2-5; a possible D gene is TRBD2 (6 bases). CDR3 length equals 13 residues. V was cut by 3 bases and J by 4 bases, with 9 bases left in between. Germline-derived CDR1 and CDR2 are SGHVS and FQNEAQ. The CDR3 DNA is TGTGCCAGCAGCTTCGCGGGGTTAGAGACCCAGTACTTC. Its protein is CASSFAGLETQYF.

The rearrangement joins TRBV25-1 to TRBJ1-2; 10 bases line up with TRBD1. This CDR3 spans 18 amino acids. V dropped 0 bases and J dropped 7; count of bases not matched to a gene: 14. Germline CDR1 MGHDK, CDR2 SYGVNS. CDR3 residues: CASSEYGQGGRKAGGYTF. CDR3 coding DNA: TGTGCCAGCAGTGAATATGGACAGGGGGGCAGGAAGGCGGGTGGCTACACCTTC.

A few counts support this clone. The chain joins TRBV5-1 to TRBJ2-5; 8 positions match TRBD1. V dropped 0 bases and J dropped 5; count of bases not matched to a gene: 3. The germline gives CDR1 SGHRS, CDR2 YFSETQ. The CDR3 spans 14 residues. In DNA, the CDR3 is TGCGCCAGCAGCTTGGCAGGGGGCGCGGAGACCCAGTACTTC. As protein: CASSLAGGAETQYF.

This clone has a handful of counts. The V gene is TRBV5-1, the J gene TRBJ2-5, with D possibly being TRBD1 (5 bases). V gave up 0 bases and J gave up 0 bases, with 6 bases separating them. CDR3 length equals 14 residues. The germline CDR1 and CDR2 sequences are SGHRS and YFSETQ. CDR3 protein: CASSLGTYQETQYF. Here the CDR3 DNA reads TGCGCCAGCAGCTTGGGGACATACCAAGAGACCCAGTACTTC.

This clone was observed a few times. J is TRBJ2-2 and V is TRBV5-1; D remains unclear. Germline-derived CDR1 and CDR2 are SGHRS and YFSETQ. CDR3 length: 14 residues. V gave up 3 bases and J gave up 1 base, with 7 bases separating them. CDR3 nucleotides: TGCGCCAGCAGCTGGCTGGGGAACACCGGGGAGCTGTTTTTT. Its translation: CASSWLGNTGELFF.

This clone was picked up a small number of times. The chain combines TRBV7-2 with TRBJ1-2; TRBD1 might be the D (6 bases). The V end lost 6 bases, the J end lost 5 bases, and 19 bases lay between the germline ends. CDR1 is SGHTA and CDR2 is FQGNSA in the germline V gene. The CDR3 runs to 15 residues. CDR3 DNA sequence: TGTGCCAGCAGGGTCGGCGGGGGCGCTTCGTATGGCTACACCTTC. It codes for CASRVGGGASYGYTF.

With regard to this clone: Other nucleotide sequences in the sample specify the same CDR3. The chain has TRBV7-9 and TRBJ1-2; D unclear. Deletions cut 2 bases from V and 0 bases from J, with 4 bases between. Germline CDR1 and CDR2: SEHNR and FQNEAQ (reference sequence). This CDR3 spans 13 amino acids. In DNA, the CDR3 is TGTGCCAGCAGCTTACCGCCTAACTATGGCTACACCTTC. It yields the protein CASSLPPNYGYTF.

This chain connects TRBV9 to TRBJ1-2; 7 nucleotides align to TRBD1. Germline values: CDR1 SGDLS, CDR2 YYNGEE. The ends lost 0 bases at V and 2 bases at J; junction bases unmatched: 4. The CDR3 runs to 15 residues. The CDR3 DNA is TGTGCCAGCAGCGTAGGGGACAGCGACAACTATGGCTACACCTTC. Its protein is CASSVGDSDNYGYTF.

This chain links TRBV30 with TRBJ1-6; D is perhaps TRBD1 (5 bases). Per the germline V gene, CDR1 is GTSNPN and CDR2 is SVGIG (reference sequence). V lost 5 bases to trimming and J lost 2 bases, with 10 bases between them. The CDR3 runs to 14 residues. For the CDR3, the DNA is TGTGCCTGGCAGGGACTCCCCTATAATTCACCCCTCCACTTT. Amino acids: CAWQGLPYNSPLHF.

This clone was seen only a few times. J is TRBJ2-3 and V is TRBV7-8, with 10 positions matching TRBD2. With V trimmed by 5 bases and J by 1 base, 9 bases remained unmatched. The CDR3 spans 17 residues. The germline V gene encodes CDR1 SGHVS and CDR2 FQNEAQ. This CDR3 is CASSIRASGGGTDTQYF. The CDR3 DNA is TGTGCCAGCAGCATTAGGGCTAGCGGGGGTGGCACAGATACGCAGTATTTT. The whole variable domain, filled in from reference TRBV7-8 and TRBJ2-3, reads GAGVSQSPRYKVAKRGQDVALRCDPISGHVSLFWYQQALGQGPEFLTYFQNEAQLDKSGLPSDRFFAERPEGSVSTLKIQRTQQEDSAVYLCASSIRASGGGTDTQYFGPGTRLTVL.

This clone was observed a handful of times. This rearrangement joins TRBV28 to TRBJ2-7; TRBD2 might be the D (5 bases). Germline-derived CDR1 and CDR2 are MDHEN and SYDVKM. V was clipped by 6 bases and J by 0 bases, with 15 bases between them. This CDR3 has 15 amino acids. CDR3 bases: TGTGCCAGCAGCGACGGAGGCGCCTCCTCCTACGAGCAGTACTTC. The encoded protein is CASSDGGASSYEQYF.

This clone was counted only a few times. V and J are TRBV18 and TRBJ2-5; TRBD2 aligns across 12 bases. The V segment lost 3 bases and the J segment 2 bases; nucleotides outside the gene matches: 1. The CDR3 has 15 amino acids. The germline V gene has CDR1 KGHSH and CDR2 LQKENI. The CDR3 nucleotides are TGTGCCAGCTCACCGACTAGCGGGAGTCAAGAGACCCAGTACTTC. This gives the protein CASSPTSGSQETQYF.

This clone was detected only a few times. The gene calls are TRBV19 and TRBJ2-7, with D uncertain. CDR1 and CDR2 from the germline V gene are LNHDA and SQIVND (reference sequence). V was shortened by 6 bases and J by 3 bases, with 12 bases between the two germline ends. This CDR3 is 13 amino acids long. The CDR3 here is CASSLDKFYEQYF. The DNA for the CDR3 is TGTGCCAGTAGCCTCGACAAGTTCTACGAGCAGTACTTC.

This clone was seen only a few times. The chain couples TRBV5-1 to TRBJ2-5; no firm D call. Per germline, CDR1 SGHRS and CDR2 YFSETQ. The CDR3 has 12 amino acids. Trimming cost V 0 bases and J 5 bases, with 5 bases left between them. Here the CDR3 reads CASSLVTETQYF. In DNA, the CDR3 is TGCGCCAGCAGCTTGGTGACGGAGACCCAGTACTTC. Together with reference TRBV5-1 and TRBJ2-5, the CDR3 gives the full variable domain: KAGVTQTPRYLIKTRGQQVTLSCSPISGHRSVSWYQQTPGQGLQFLFEYFSETQRNKGNFPGRFSGRQFSNSRSEMNVSTLELGDSALYLCASSLVTETQYFGPGTRLLVL.

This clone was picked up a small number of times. The CDR3: CAISGGGGDTQYF. In DNA form, the CDR3 reads TGTGCCATCAGCGGGGGTGGCGGTGATACGCAGTATTTT. The chain combines TRBV10-3 with TRBJ2-3, with D possibly TRBD2 on 6 matching bases. This CDR3 contains 13 residues. Trimming removed 6 bases at V and 6 bases at J, with 13 bases between. Germline loops: CDR1 ENHRY, CDR2 SYGVKD.

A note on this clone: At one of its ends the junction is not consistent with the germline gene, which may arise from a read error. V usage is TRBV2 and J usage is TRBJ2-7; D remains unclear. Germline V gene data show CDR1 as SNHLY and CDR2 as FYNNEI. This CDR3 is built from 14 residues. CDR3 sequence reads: CAGSETVDSYEQYF. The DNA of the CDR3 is TGTGCCGGCAGTGAAACAGTTGATAGCTACGAGCAGTACTTC.

CDR3 sequence reads: CAWSLRGYSNQPQHF. The CDR3 nucleotides are TGTGCCTGGAGTCTTAGAGGGTATAGCAATCAGCCCCAGCATTTT. The J gene is TRBJ1-5, the V gene TRBV30; D is unclear. CDR1 is GTSNPN, CDR2 SVGIG, per germline (reference sequence). The CDR3 runs to 15 residues. The ends were cut back, 2 bases at V and 0 bases at J, with 11 bases in the middle.

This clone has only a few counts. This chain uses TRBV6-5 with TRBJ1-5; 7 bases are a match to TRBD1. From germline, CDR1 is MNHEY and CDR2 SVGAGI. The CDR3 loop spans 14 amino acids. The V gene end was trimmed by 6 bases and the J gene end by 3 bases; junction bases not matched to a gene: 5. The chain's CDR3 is CASRPGTVNQPQHF. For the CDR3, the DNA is TGTGCCAGCAGGCCTGGGACAGTCAATCAGCCCCAGCATTTT.

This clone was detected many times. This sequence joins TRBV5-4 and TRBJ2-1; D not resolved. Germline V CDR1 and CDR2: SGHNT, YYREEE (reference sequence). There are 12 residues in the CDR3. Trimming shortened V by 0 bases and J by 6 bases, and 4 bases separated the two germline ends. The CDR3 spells CASSLEVNEQFF. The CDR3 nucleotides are TGTGCCAGCAGCTTGGAAGTCAATGAGCAGTTCTTC. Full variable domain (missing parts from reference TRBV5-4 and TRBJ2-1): ETGVTQSPTHLIKTRGQQVTLRCSSQSGHNTVSWYQQALGQGPQFIFQYYREEENGRGNFPPRFSGLQFPNYSSELNVNALELDDSALYLCASSLEVNEQFFGPGTRLTVL.

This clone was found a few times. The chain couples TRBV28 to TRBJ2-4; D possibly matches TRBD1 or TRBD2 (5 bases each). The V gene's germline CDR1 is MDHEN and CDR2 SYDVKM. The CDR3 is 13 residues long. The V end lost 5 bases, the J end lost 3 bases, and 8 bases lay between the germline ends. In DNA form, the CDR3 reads TGTGCCAGCAGTGGGGGTGGCAAAAACATTCAGTACTTC. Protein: CASSGGGKNIQYF.

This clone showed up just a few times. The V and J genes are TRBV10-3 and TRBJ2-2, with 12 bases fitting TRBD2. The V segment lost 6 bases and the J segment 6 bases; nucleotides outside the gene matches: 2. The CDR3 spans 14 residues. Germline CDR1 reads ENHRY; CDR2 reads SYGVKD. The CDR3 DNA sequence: TGTGCCATCAGGACTAGCGGGGGACCCGGGGAGCTGTTTTTT. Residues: CAIRTSGGPGELFF.

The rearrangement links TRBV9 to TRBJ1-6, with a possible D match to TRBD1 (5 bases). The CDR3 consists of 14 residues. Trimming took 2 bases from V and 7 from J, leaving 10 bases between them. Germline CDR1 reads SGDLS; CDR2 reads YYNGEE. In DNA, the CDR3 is TGTGCCAGCAGCGTTAGGGGAGGCAATTCACCCCTCCACTTT. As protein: CASSVRGGNSPLHF. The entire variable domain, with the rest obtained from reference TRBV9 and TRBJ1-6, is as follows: DSGVTQTPKHLITATGQRVTLRCSPRSGDLSVYWYQQSLDQGLQFLIQYYNGEERAKGNILERFSAQQFPDLHSELNLSSLELGDSALYFCASSVRGGNSPLHFGNGTRLTVT.

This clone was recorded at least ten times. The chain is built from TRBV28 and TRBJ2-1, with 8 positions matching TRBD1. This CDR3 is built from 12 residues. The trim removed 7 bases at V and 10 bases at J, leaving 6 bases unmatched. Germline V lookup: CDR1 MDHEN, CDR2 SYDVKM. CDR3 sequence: CASIDRGIEQFF. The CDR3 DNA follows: TGTGCCAGCATTGACAGGGGCATAGAGCAGTTCTTC.

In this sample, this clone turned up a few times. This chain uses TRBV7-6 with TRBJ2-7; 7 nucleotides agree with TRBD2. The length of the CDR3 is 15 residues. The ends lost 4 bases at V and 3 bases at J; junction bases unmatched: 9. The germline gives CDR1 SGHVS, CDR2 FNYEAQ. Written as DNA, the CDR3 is TGTGCCAGCAGCTCCCCCGGGGGAGGGGACTACGAGCAGTACTTC. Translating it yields CASSSPGGGDYEQYF.

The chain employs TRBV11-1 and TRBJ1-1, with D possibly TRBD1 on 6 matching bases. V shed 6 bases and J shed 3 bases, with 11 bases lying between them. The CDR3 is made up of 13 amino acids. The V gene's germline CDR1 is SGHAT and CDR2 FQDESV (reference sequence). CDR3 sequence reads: CASRKGQHTEAFF. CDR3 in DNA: TGTGCCAGCAGGAAAGGACAGCACACTGAAGCTTTCTTT.

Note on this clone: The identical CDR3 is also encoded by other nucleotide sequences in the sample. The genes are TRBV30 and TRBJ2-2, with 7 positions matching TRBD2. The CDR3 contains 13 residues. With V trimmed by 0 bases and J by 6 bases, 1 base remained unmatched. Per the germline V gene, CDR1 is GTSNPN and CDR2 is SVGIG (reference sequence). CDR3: CAWSVRGAGELFF. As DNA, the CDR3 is TGTGCCTGGAGTGTACGGGGGGCCGGGGAGCTGTTTTTT.